This T cell receptor (beta chain) was identified in a study of blood T cells in healthy people across ages. Whole-study results and caveats: Among T cells, TCR beta diversity per million cells dropped roughly linearly as age rose.

Sample-barcoded 5' priming and a J-beta primer mix drove a second PCR of about 6 to 11 cycles. TCRdb fed the 5' RACE reads into MiXCR, producing one record per CDR3 protein. This repertoire shows 730,000 or so distinct CDR3 sequences, 40% to 45% found once; its top ten account for 25% to 30%. This CDR3 contains 18 residues. V gave up 0 bases and J gave up 0 bases; unmatched junction bases: 7. Germline CDR1 reads LGHDT; CDR2 reads YNNKEL (reference sequence). A remark on this clonotype: The antigen remains undetermined.

The sequenced sample consisted of blood. The chain recombines TRBV3-1 with TRBJ2-3, with 9 nucleotides matching TRBD2. The TCR comes from a man older than 75 in good health. CDR3 DNA: TGTGCCAGCAGCCAAGATTGGGCCAGCGGGAGGAGCACAGATACGCAGTATTTT. This gives the protein CASSQDWASGRSTDTQYF.